This T cell receptor beta chain came from a study of T cells in Graves' hyperthyroidism and ophthalmopathy. This clonotype was seen a handful of times. The CDR3 has 15 amino acids. The germline V gene has CDR1 MNHNS and CDR2 SASEGT. V was pared by 4 bases and J by 0 bases, with 11 bases between. Roughly 9.1 ml of fresh peripheral blood supplied the PBMCs. The CDR3 regions of TCR beta were amplified from RNA transcripts. During a first-round RT-PCR of the TCR CDR3, the HTBI primer set was used. TCRdb reprocessed the multiplex PCR reads via MiXCR and lists one record per CDR3 protein. The sample comprises about 480,000 distinct CDR3 sequences, about 20% of which are singletons, and 49% rests with the top ten.

The rearrangement links TRBV6-1 to TRBJ2-3; no reliable D call. The receptor comes from a woman aged 70-85 years with Graves' ophthalmopathy. Sequencing was done on a sample of blood. The CDR3 nucleotides read TGTGCCAGCAGTGTCCTAGGGCCTAGCACAGATACGCAGTATTTT. Translating gives CASSVLGPSTDTQYF.